Listed here are 26 T cell receptor beta chains from one sample, sequenced in a study of T cells in tumors after PD-1 blockade. Assay used: immunoSEQ multiplex PCR; TCRdb lists only in-frame clones, some missing. The sample lists roughly 48,000 clones; 81% were seen once. Sequenced material: PBMCs, taken before anti-PD-1 treatment. The receptors originated from a human donor with basal cell carcinoma.

The rearrangement uses TRBV21-1 and TRBJ2-2; the D call in the table, TRBD2, was not verified against the DNA. TRBV21-1 is a listed pseudogene. This CDR3 is built from 15 residues. The CDR3 region is CASSVPEPDTGELFF. The CDR3 region has the DNA TGTGCCAGCAGCGTACCTGAGCCGGACACCGGGGAGCTGTTTTTT.

The chain combines TRBV2 with TRBJ2-7, with a weak D call TRBD2 (6 bases). Germline V gene sequence: CDR1 SNHLY, CDR2 FYNNEI. The CDR3 totals 12 residues. V was cut by 6 bases and J by 7 bases, with 13 bases left in between. CDR3: CASRGTPWEQYF. The DNA of the CDR3 is TGTGCCAGCAGGGGGACTCCCTGGGAGCAGTACTTC.

The chain links TRBV5-4 to TRBJ2-5; D assignment may be TRBD1 or TRBD2 (5 bases each). Germline V gene sequence: CDR1 SGHNT, CDR2 YYREEE (reference sequence). The CDR3 covers 14 residues. V was trimmed by 2 bases and J by 1 base, leaving 9 bases between them. CDR3 DNA: TGTGCCAGCAGCTTTCGAGGGGCCCAAGAGACCCAGTACTTC. It translates to CASSFRGAQETQYF.

The chain joins TRBV5-1 to TRBJ2-7; 8 bases line up with TRBD1. The junction had 7 bases not matched to a gene; V was cut back by 2 bases and J by 0 bases. Germline lookup yields CDR1 SGHRS and CDR2 YFSETQ. The CDR3 has 16 residues. CDR3 nucleotide sequence: TGCGCCAGCAGCTTATCGACAGGGGACGCCTCCTACGAGCAGTACTTC. Residues: CASSLSTGDASYEQYF.

V gene TRBV27 combines with J gene TRBJ2-6; D is perhaps TRBD1 (5 bases). V was trimmed by 4 bases and J by 0 bases, leaving 16 bases between them. The germline CDR1 and CDR2 sequences are MNHEY and SMNVEV (reference sequence). The CDR3 runs to 18 residues. CDR3 DNA: TGTGCCAGCAGTTCCGGACAAATATTACGCTCTGGGGCCAACGTCCTGACTTTC. This gives the protein CASSSGQILRSGANVLTF.

The V and J genes are TRBV6-1 and TRBJ2-2, with D possibly matching TRBD2 (6 bases). The germline gives CDR1 MNHNS, CDR2 SASEGT. The CDR3 runs 17 residues. Trimming left V 4 bases short and J 6 bases short, with 21 bases between. CDR3 DNA sequence: TGTGCCAGCAGTGTCGGAGGCCAGGGCGGGGTAGCCGGGGAGCTGTTTTTT. This translates into CASSVGGQGGVAGELFF.

This chain uses TRBV7-6 with TRBJ2-7; D possibly matches TRBD1 or TRBD2 (5 bases each). V was pared by 4 bases and J by 3 bases, with 13 bases between. The germline V gene encodes CDR1 SGHVS and CDR2 FNYEAQ. CDR3 length: 14 residues. CDR3 coding DNA: TGTGCCAGCAGCTCATCCGGGACGGTCTACGAGCAGTACTTC. This encodes CASSSSGTVYEQYF.

The chain uses TRBV7-9 and TRBJ1-5, with a weak D call TRBD1 (6 bases). Germline CDR1 is SEHNR and CDR2 is FQNEAQ (reference sequence). Trimming pared 5 bases from V and 6 bases from J, leaving 17 bases between. The CDR3 totals 15 residues. The CDR3 reads CASSPPGAGLQPQHF. CDR3 DNA: TGTGCCAGCAGCCCCCCGGGGGCAGGGCTTCAGCCCCAGCATTTT. The entire variable domain, with the rest obtained from reference TRBV7-9 and TRBJ1-5, is as follows: DTGVSQNPRHKITKRGQNVTFRCDPISEHNRLYWYRQTLGQGPEFLTYFQNEAQLEKSRLLSDRFSAERPKGSFSTLEIQRTEQGDSAMYLCASSPPGAGLQPQHFGDGTRLSIL.

This rearrangement joins TRBV27 to TRBJ2-7, with 8 bases aligning to TRBD1. The junction had 5 bases not matched to a gene; V was cut back by 1 base and J by 0 bases. Looked up from germline, CDR1 is MNHEY and CDR2 is SMNVEV (reference sequence). The CDR3 extends over 16 amino acids. The CDR3: CASSLFPGTGSYEQYF. In nucleotides, the CDR3 is TGTGCCAGCAGTTTATTCCCCGGGACAGGCTCCTACGAGCAGTACTTC.

The gene calls are TRBV7-2 and TRBJ2-5; D gene uncertain. The CDR3 consists of 11 residues. V was trimmed by 4 bases and J by 2 bases, leaving 2 bases between them. Germline V gene data show CDR1 as SGHTA and CDR2 as FQGNSA. In DNA, the CDR3 is TGTGCCAGCAGCTCACAAGAGACCCAGTACTTC. As protein: CASSSQETQYF.

The gene calls are TRBV11-3 and TRBJ2-5; D gene uncertain. The CDR3 has 13 residues. Per the germline V gene, CDR1 is SGHNT and CDR2 is YENEEA. V lost 2 bases, J lost 2 bases, and 6 bases lay in between. The CDR3 DNA is TGTGCCAGCAGCTTAAGTCAGCAAGAGACCCAGTACTTC. This encodes CASSLSQQETQYF.

The chain is built from TRBV2 and TRBJ2-3; the match to TRBD2 covers 8 bases. Germline CDR1 SNHLY, CDR2 FYNNEI. The CDR3 has 14 residues. The J segment lost 0 bases and the V segment lost 7 bases, leaving 3 bases of the junction unmatched. CDR3 coding DNA: TGTGCCAGCAATGAGCGGGGGAGCACAGATACGCAGTATTTT. Protein sequence: CASNERGSTDTQYF.

J is TRBJ1-2 and V is TRBV19; D is unresolved. The CDR3 covers 13 residues. V lost 3 bases, J lost 6 bases, and 11 bases lay in between. Germline-derived CDR1 and CDR2 are LNHDA and SQIVND (reference sequence). This chain's CDR3 is CASSMREGDGYTF. The CDR3 region has the DNA TGTGCCAGTAGTATGCGAGAGGGCGATGGCTACACCTTC.

This sequence joins TRBV2 and TRBJ2-2; 8 positions match TRBD1. There are 15 residues in the CDR3. With 6 bases clipped from V and 1 base from J, the junction kept 4 bases outside the gene matches. Germline V gives CDR1 SNHLY, CDR2 FYNNEI. CDR3 protein: CASSADRVNTGELFF. CDR3 DNA: TGTGCCAGCAGCGCGGACAGGGTGAACACCGGGGAGCTGTTTTTT.

The genes are TRBV6-2 or TRBV6-3 and TRBJ1-1; D not resolved. With 6 bases removed from V and 4 bases from J, the gap between germline ends came to 15 bases. This CDR3 is built from 14 residues. The germline V gene encodes CDR1 MNHEY and CDR2 SVGEGT. For the CDR3, the DNA is TGTGCCAGCAGCTCCGGGAGGTACGGCACTGAAGCTTTCTTT. This gives the protein CASSSGRYGTEAFF.

This sequence joins TRBV24-1 and TRBJ2-1, with D unclear. Germline V gene sequence: CDR1 KGHDR, CDR2 SFDVKD. The length of the CDR3 is 13 residues. V lost 3 bases and J lost 6, with 8 bases in between. CDR3 DNA sequence: TGTGCCACCAGTGATCCTGGACGCAATGAGCAGTTCTTC. Its translation: CATSDPGRNEQFF.

In its sample, this clone was seen once. The rearrangement uses TRBV5-6 and TRBJ2-7; a weak D match, TRBD1 (5 bases). Trimming cost V 1 base and J 3 bases, with 5 bases left between them. Germline CDR1 SGHDT, CDR2 YYEEEE. The length of the CDR3 is 12 residues. CDR3: CASSLQGYEQYF. As DNA, the CDR3 is TGTGCCAGCAGCTTGCAGGGCTACGAGCAGTACTTC.

The CDR3 DNA is TGTGCCAGCAGTCGTATCGGGGGGGGCAAAGATACGCAGTATTTT. Protein: CASSRIGGGKDTQYF. This rearrangement joins TRBV27 to TRBJ2-3; 8 bases are a match to TRBD2. Germline CDR1 is MNHEY and CDR2 is SMNVEV (reference sequence). V gave up 5 bases and J gave up 5 bases; unmatched junction bases: 9. The CDR3 is 15 amino acids.

Only one count was recorded for this clone. This chain connects TRBV18 to TRBJ1-1; a possible D gene is TRBD1 (5 bases). Germline V gives CDR1 KGHSH, CDR2 LQKENI. V lost 2 bases and J 4 bases, leaving 17 bases between the germline ends. This CDR3 has 16 amino acids. The CDR3 bases are TGTGCCAGCTCACCAGCGGCAGGAGGGGCAAGCACTGAAGCTTTCTTT. Protein product: CASSPAAGGASTEAFF.

The V and J genes are TRBV21-1 and TRBJ2-1; the tabulated D call, TRBD2, remains unverified against the DNA. TRBV21-1 is given as a pseudogene. The CDR3 is made up of 18 amino acids. The CDR3 DNA reads as TGTGCCAGCAGCAAAGTCAAGATGGAGTATAGCTCCTACAATGAGCAGTTCTTC. Translating it yields CASSKVKMEYSSYNEQFF.

The chain is built from TRBV4-1 and TRBJ2-7, with 9 nucleotides matching TRBD1. V lost 4 bases and J lost 3; bases outside the gene matches: 4. The CDR3 has 14 amino acids. The germline CDR1 and CDR2 sequences are MGHRA and YSYEKL. The CDR3 nucleotides are TGCGCCAGCAGCCTTGTGGGACAGGGCTACGAGCAGTACTTC. Its translation is CASSLVGQGYEQYF.

The rearrangement links TRBV10-3 to TRBJ1-1; 8 bases align to TRBD1. Trimming removed 10 bases from V and 1 base from J; junction bases left unmatched: 8. The CDR3 consists of 14 residues. Germline values: CDR1 ENHRY, CDR2 SYGVKD. The CDR3 DNA is TGTGCCACCATCGGACAGGGAGAGAACACTGAAGCTTTCTTT. It translates to CATIGQGENTEAFF.

V and J are TRBV6-5 and TRBJ2-1; TRBD2 matches 8 bases. In germline, CDR1 is MNHEY, CDR2 SVGAGI. Trimming took 2 bases from V and 10 from J; bases not matched to a gene: 7. This CDR3 has 14 residues. For the CDR3, the DNA is TGTGCCAGCAGTTACGCTTTAGCGGGGATAGAGCAGTTCTTC. Its translation is CASSYALAGIEQFF.

In its sample, this clone was seen once. The chain is built from TRBV10-2 and TRBJ2-7; no reliable D call. V was pared by 4 bases and J by 3 bases, with 7 bases between. This CDR3 has 12 amino acids. The V gene's germline CDR1 is WSHSY and CDR2 SAAADI. CDR3 in amino acids: CASSAQIYEQYF. The DNA for the CDR3 is TGCGCCAGCAGTGCACAGATCTACGAGCAGTACTTC.

The chain carries TRBV5-1 and TRBJ1-1, with TRBD1 matching 8 bases. This CDR3 region has 13 residues. The ends lost 3 bases at V and 4 bases at J; junction bases unmatched: 2. Germline values: CDR1 SGHRS, CDR2 YFSETQ. The CDR3 sequence: CASSSTGGTEAFF. Written as DNA, the CDR3 is TGCGCCAGCAGCTCCACAGGGGGCACTGAAGCTTTCTTT.

The V and J genes are TRBV19 and TRBJ2-4, with D perhaps given as TRBD1 or TRBD2 (5 bases each). The CDR3 length is 14 residues. V lost 8 bases and J 0 bases, leaving 11 bases between the germline ends. CDR1 is LNHDA and CDR2 is SQIVND in the germline V gene (reference sequence). The CDR3 spells CASGTALAKNIQYF. The CDR3 DNA follows: TGTGCCAGTGGGACGGCACTAGCCAAAAACATTCAGTACTTC.